The 21 T cell receptor beta chains below were found in one sample sequenced in a study of T-cell reconstitution after alpha-beta-depleted transplantation in children. Unique molecular identifiers were incorporated into the prepared TCRbeta library. TCRdb independently ran MiXCR on the PCR reads; one entry per CDR3 protein. Among roughly 280,000 distinct CDR3 sequences listed, more than 9% were seen once. The input for sequencing was peripheral blood, taken 180 days after TCRalphabeta/CD19-depleted stem cell transplant. Receptors originate from a male patient aged 2 to 9 who had a stem cell transplant for chronic granulomatous disease, so the T cells may come from the graft donor.

This rearrangement joins TRBV30 to TRBJ2-1, with 11 bases matching TRBD2. The germline CDR1 and CDR2 sequences are GTSNPN and SVGIG (reference sequence). The trim removed 4 bases at V and 2 bases at J, leaving 7 bases unmatched. CDR3 length equals 16 residues. The CDR3 region is CAWTSGRRKTYNEQFF. The CDR3 nucleotides read TGTGCCTGGACTAGCGGGAGGAGGAAGACCTACAATGAGCAGTTCTTC.

This clonotype showed up many times. The chain links TRBV29-1 to TRBJ2-5; D gene uncertain. Trimming stripped 4 bases from V and 1 base from J, with 7 bases between. From germline, CDR1 is SQVTM and CDR2 ANQGSEA. The CDR3 is made up of 12 amino acids. The CDR3 coding sequence is TGCAGCGTTGGCAGGACCCAAGAGACCCAGTACTTC. Its protein is CSVGRTQETQYF.

Comments on this clonotype: A much larger clone is a single base away; this may be a read error. The genes are TRBV7-8 and TRBJ2-7; 7 nucleotides align to TRBD1. Looked up from germline, CDR1 is SGHVS and CDR2 is FQNEAQ. Germline trimming cut 5 bases from V and 6 bases from J; bases unmatched to any gene: 13. This CDR3 comprises 15 residues. The CDR3 sequence: CASSEWTGAVPEQYF. The CDR3, as DNA: TGTGCCAGCAGCGAGTGGACAGGTGCAGTCCCCGAGCAGTACTTC.

The chain couples TRBV5-4 to TRBJ1-2; D not resolved. The CDR3 sequence is 13 residues long. CDR1 SGHNT and CDR2 YYREEE come from the germline V gene (reference sequence). V lost 2 bases and J lost 7, with 12 bases in between. The CDR3 bases are TGTGCCAGCAGCTTCGGATTTCAGGTTGGCTACACCTTC. Translating gives CASSFGFQVGYTF.

As for this clonotype: Being one base from a much bigger clone, this may be a read error. The V call is TRBV12-3 or TRBV12-4, the J call TRBJ1-3; D unresolved. Trimming removed 6 bases from V and 0 bases from J, with 12 bases in between. The CDR3 runs to 15 residues. The CDR3, as DNA: TGTGCCAGCAGCCTGTCGACCTTCTCTGGAAACACCATATATTTT. It codes for CASSLSTFSGNTIYF.

This clonotype was counted ten times or more. This chain connects TRBV20-1 to TRBJ1-5, with D perhaps TRBD1 (6 bases). The CDR3 length is 12 residues. CDR1 is DFQATT and CDR2 is SNEGSKA in the germline V gene (reference sequence). Between the trimmed V and J ends, which lost 2 bases and 6 bases, there was a span of 8 bases. CDR3 loop: CSARQGSQPQHF. The DNA for the CDR3 is TGCAGTGCTAGACAGGGGAGTCAGCCCCAGCATTTT.

This clonotype was counted ten times or more. This chain uses TRBV12-3 or TRBV12-4 with TRBJ2-7; D not resolved. Between the trimmed V and J ends, which lost 6 bases and 2 bases, there was a span of 11 bases. The CDR3 length is 13 residues. CDR3 loop: CASRSGQTYEQYF. DNA of the CDR3: TGTGCCAGCAGGTCCGGCCAGACCTACGAGCAGTACTTC.

This clonotype occurred many times. The chain carries TRBV12-3 or TRBV12-4 and TRBJ2-3, with TRBD1 identical over 8 bases. V lost 3 bases to trimming and J lost 3 bases; unmatched junction nucleotides: 5. This CDR3 is 15 amino acids long. In nucleotides, the CDR3 is TGTGCCAGCAGTTTTCAAGGGACAGGAACAGATACGCAGTATTTT. Its protein product is CASSFQGTGTDTQYF.

This clonotype was seen repeatedly, ten times or more. The chain uses TRBV29-1 and TRBJ2-7; TRBD1 aligns across 9 bases. After removal of 3 bases from V and 3 bases from J, the junction contained 3 bases not matched to a gene. Germline CDR1 and CDR2: SQVTM and ANQGSEA. This CDR3 comprises 13 residues. The CDR3 spells CSVEPGQGYEQYF. The CDR3, as DNA: TGCAGCGTTGAGCCGGGACAGGGCTACGAGCAGTACTTC.

This clonotype was counted ten times or more. This chain connects TRBV29-1 to TRBJ2-7; a weak D match, TRBD2 (7 bases). The ends were cut back, 4 bases at V and 1 base at J, with 11 bases in the middle. This CDR3 contains 13 residues. Germline lookup yields CDR1 SQVTM and CDR2 ANQGSEA. This CDR3 reads CSVGGGGSYEQYF. Here the CDR3 DNA reads TGCAGCGTTGGGGGGGGCGGATCCTACGAGCAGTACTTC.

This clonotype was counted many times. This sequence joins TRBV12-3 or TRBV12-4 and TRBJ1-2; the D gene is possibly TRBD1 (6 bases). Trimming removed 6 bases at V and 5 bases at J, with 16 bases between. The CDR3 is 14 residues long. This chain's CDR3 is CASSPRGPEYGYTF. CDR3 DNA sequence: TGTGCCAGCAGCCCCCGGGGGCCCGAATATGGCTACACCTTC.

This clonotype was counted at least ten times. The chain employs TRBV12-3 or TRBV12-4 and TRBJ2-7; 10 bases are shared with TRBD2. The trim removed 6 bases at V and 5 bases at J, leaving 10 bases unmatched. The CDR3 is 15 residues long. CDR3 sequence reads: CASSWGSGGAHEQYF. In nucleotides, the CDR3 is TGTGCCAGCAGCTGGGGGAGCGGGGGGGCCCACGAGCAGTACTTC.

This clonotype was recorded at least ten times. The gene calls are TRBV10-3 and TRBJ2-2; unclear D gene. The length of the CDR3 is 15 residues. CDR1 is ENHRY, CDR2 SYGVKD, per germline. Trimming stripped 8 bases from V and 4 bases from J, with 17 bases between. The chain's CDR3 is CAIAYLGSGTGELFF. The CDR3 nucleotides read TGTGCCATCGCATATCTGGGATCGGGCACCGGGGAGCTGTTTTTT.

Ten or more counts support this clonotype. The chain uses TRBV2 and TRBJ2-7; 9 nucleotides line up with TRBD2. The trim removed 8 bases at V and 1 base at J, leaving 9 bases unmatched. This CDR3 contains 15 residues. From germline, CDR1 is SNHLY and CDR2 FYNNEI. CDR3 bases: TGTGCCAGCTTTGAGAGCGGGAGGAATTCCTACGAGCAGTACTTC. Residues: CASFESGRNSYEQYF. The full variable domain, its missing parts supplied by reference TRBV2 and TRBJ2-7, is EPEVTQTPSHQVTQMGQEVILRCVPISNHLYFYWYRQILGQKVEFLVSFYNNEISEKSEIFDDQFSVERPDGSNFTLKIRSTKLEDSAMYFCASFESGRNSYEQYFGPGTRLTVT.

This clonotype was picked up many times. V is TRBV28 and J is TRBJ2-7; D might be TRBD2 (6 bases). This CDR3 is built from 15 residues. In germline, CDR1 is MDHEN, CDR2 SYDVKM. Trimming shortened V by 3 bases and J by 2 bases, and 14 bases separated the two germline ends. This CDR3 reads CASSFRLGTPYEQYF. CDR3 DNA: TGTGCCAGCAGTTTCCGACTAGGAACCCCCTACGAGCAGTACTTC.

The chain employs TRBV3-1 and TRBJ1-4; 7 bases are a match to TRBD1. Germline lookup yields CDR1 LGHDT and CDR2 YNNKEL (reference sequence). J was trimmed by 4 bases and V by 5 bases; bases with no gene match: 4. This CDR3 region has 14 residues. This chain's CDR3 is CASSARQGNEKLFF. The DNA of the CDR3 is TGTGCCAGCAGCGCTCGACAGGGTAATGAAAAACTGTTTTTT.

This clonotype appeared many times. The V gene is TRBV20-1, the J gene TRBJ1-1; D unclear. CDR1 is DFQATT, CDR2 SNEGSKA, per germline (reference sequence). This CDR3 has 11 amino acids. The CDR3 protein is CRASGGTEAFF. Here the CDR3 DNA reads TGCAGGGCCTCGGGCGGCACTGAAGCTTTCTTT.

This clonotype has a count of ten or more. The V gene is TRBV5-1, the J gene TRBJ2-5; D is uncertain. Germline V gives CDR1 SGHRS, CDR2 YFSETQ. The CDR3 consists of 13 residues. The V end lost 6 bases, the J end lost 5 bases, and 14 bases lay between the germline ends. CDR3 DNA sequence: TGCGCCAGCACTAAATGGGTCGGTGAGACCCAGTACTTC. Residues: CASTKWVGETQYF.

This clonotype is a singleton in its sample. Possible read error: a much larger clone is one base away. This chain links TRBV20-1 with TRBJ2-3, with TRBD2 matching 10 bases. Germline loops: CDR1 DFQATT, CDR2 SNEGSKA (reference sequence). CDR3 length: 14 residues. Trimming took 8 bases from V and 2 from J; bases not matched to a gene: 7. Here the CDR3 reads CSTQAGGPTDTQYF. CDR3 sequence (DNA): TGCAGTACCCAAGCGGGAGGGCCCACAGATACGCAGTATTTT.

This clonotype was observed a few times. The chain combines TRBV12-3 or TRBV12-4 with TRBJ2-3, with TRBD2 matching over 16 bases. The CDR3 consists of 17 residues. V trimming: 3 bases; J trimming: 5 bases; junction bases outside the gene matches: 5. For the CDR3, the DNA is TGTGCCAGCAGTTTTTGGGGACTAGCGGGAGGGGTAGATACGCAGTATTTT. It is translated as CASSFWGLAGGVDTQYF.

This clonotype was seen at least ten times. The CDR3 here is CASSKLGGQFF. CDR3 bases: TGTGCCAGCAGCAAACTAGGCGGGCAGTTCTTC. The V gene is TRBV7-2, the J gene TRBJ2-1, with a weak D call TRBD2 (5 bases). This CDR3 is built from 11 residues. V was pared by 5 bases and J by 12 bases, with 11 bases between. CDR1 and CDR2 from the germline V gene are SGHTA and FQGNSA.